Listed below are T cell receptor beta chains from one sample, sequenced in a study of blood T cell repertoires in COVID-19. Repertoires were generated with immunoSEQ multiplex PCR, while TCRdb's copy carries only in-frame clones and drops some. The sample gives around 120,000 clones, 75% to 90% of which show up once; about 30% is in the top ten. Material for sequencing was peripheral blood. The origin of the receptors is a woman of 80 years or more with acute or convalescent COVID-19. CDR3s include the opening cysteine and the closing phenylalanine or tryptophan. Fields, in order: V gene, D gene, J gene, CDR3 DNA, CDR3 protein. D genes are given only for firm matches.

>TRBV28|-|TRBJ2-5
TGTGCCAGCAGTTTAGTTGGGGGGCAAGAGACCCAGTACTTC
CASSLVGGQETQYF
>TRBV7-9|TRBD1|TRBJ1-3
TGTGCCAGCAGCTTGGCAGGGGGGAGCTCTGGAAACACCATATATTTT
CASSLAGGSSGNTIYF
>TRBV28|-|TRBJ1-6
TGTGCCAGCAGCTTCGGGCAGGGTCCTAACCACTTT
CASSFGQGPNHF
>TRBV30|-|TRBJ2-6
TGTGCCTGGAGGGGGCCTGGGGCCAACGTCCTGACTTTC
CAWRGPGANVLTF
>TRBV13|TRBD1|TRBJ1-6
TGTGCCAGCAGTTCTAAGATCCCTGACAGGGTTTACTCACCCCTCCACTTT
CASSSKIPDRVYSPLHF
>TRBV12-3/TRBV12-4|-|TRBJ2-1
TGTGCCAGCCAGTCGCTCAGGAACAATGAGCAGTTCTTC
CASQSLRNNEQFF
>TRBV19|TRBD1|TRBJ1-3
TGTGCCAGTAGTGGGACAGTTGGAAACACCATATATTTT
CASSGTVGNTIYF
>TRBV5-1|TRBD2|TRBJ2-2
TGCGCCAGCAGCCTGAGGACTAGCGGCACCGGGGAGCTGTTTTTT
CASSLRTSGTGELFF
>TRBV11-2|TRBD1|TRBJ1-5
TGTGCCAGCAGCTTAGGGGACAGGAGGGAGGGTCAGCCCCAGCATTTT
CASSLGDRREGQPQHF
>TRBV9|TRBD2|TRBJ2-2
TGTGCCAGCAGCGTAGTCCCAGCGGGGCGAACCGGGGAGCTGTTTTTT
CASSVVPAGRTGELFF
>TRBV10-3|TRBD2|TRBJ2-5
TGTGCCATCAGTGAGTCGGGCGGGGGGGCACGAGAGACCCAGTACTTC
CAISESGGGARETQYF
>TRBV19|-|TRBJ2-3
TGTGCCAGTAGTATAGGATCGGGGGTCGGAGATACGCAGTATTTT
CASSIGSGVGDTQYF
>TRBV19|-|TRBJ2-7
TGTGCCAGTAGTACAGGGACCTACGAGCAGTACTTC
CASSTGTYEQYF
>TRBV9|-|TRBJ2-3
TGTGCCAGCAGCCTCCGAGAGCTAGCATTGGATACGCAGTATTTT
CASSLRELALDTQYF
>TRBV19|-|TRBJ1-1
TGTGCCAGTACCACGAGACAGACCCTGAACACTGAAGCTTTCTTT
CASTTRQTLNTEAFF
>TRBV3-1/TRBV3-2|TRBD2|TRBJ2-3
TGTGCCAGCAGCCAAGATTGGGGGGGGAGGACAGATACGCAGTATTTT
CASSQDWGGRTDTQYF